Listed here are 11 T cell receptor beta chains from one sample, sequenced in a study of brain T cells in children with intractable seizures. Time point here: blood from clinic visit 5 months post-surgery; TSC patient then seizure free. Data came from immunoSEQ multiplex PCR; TCRdb stores just in-frame clones and leaves some out. The data contain about 340,000 clones, over 85% of them singletons. Sequencing was performed on peripheral blood, taken approximately 5 months after surgery. Source of these receptors: a boy under two years old with tuberous sclerosis and intractable seizures.

This chain joins TRBV7-3 and TRBJ2-1; a possible D gene is TRBD1 (5 bases). The CDR3 length is 15 residues. Germline CDR1 SGHTA, CDR2 FQGTGA. V was trimmed by 3 bases and J by 4 bases, leaving 13 bases between them. CDR3 sequence reads: CASSFGATPYNEQFF. The CDR3 DNA sequence: TGTGCCAGCAGCTTTGGGGCTACCCCATACAATGAGCAGTTCTTC.

V is TRBV27 and J is TRBJ2-7, with TRBD1 matching over 7 bases. The germline CDR1 and CDR2 sequences are MNHEY and SMNVEV (reference sequence). The V and J ends lost 5 bases and 0 bases, in that order; junction bases with no gene match: 7. This CDR3 spans 15 amino acids. The CDR3 spells CASSTQGPSSYEQYF. CDR3 DNA sequence: TGTGCCAGCAGTACACAGGGGCCTAGCTCCTACGAGCAGTACTTC.

The chain's CDR3 is CASSDSGELGGDEQFF. CDR3 sequence (DNA): TGTGCCAGCAGTGACTCTGGGGAGTTAGGGGGTGATGAGCAGTTCTTC. The chain carries TRBV6-4 and TRBJ2-1; D might be TRBD1 (6 bases). Deletions cut 0 bases from V and 8 bases from J, with 17 bases between. The CDR3 length is 16 residues. CDR1 is MRHNA and CDR2 is SNTAGT in the germline V gene.

This chain connects TRBV6-1 to TRBJ1-2, with D unresolved. Germline assignment: CDR1 MNHNS and CDR2 SASEGT. Trimming took 6 bases from V and 5 from J, leaving 4 bases between them. The CDR3 covers 10 residues. The CDR3 here is CASSLYGYTF. The CDR3 DNA reads TGTGCCAGCAGCCTTTATGGCTACACCTTC.

The V and J genes are TRBV18 and TRBJ2-7; D is perhaps TRBD1 (5 bases). Trimming shortened V by 3 bases and J by 5 bases, and 14 bases separated the two germline ends. CDR1 is KGHSH and CDR2 is LQKENI in the germline V gene. The CDR3 is made up of 14 amino acids. CDR3 in amino acids: CASSPEARVDEQYF. DNA of the CDR3: TGTGCCAGCTCACCTGAGGCCAGGGTGGACGAGCAGTACTTC.

This clone has only one observation. This chain links TRBV7-2 with TRBJ2-4, with D hard to call. The germline V and J ends were trimmed by 7 bases and 1 base, with 14 bases remaining between them. This CDR3 contains 15 residues. Germline CDR1 and CDR2: SGHTA and FQGNSA. The DNA of the CDR3 is TGTGCCAGCACCGGGTTGGACGGTGCCAAAAACATTCAGTACTTC. Translated: CASTGLDGAKNIQYF.

The V gene is TRBV19, the J gene TRBJ2-5; TRBD2 is a possible D gene (5 bases). Trimming took off 5 bases at V and 4 bases at J, with 14 bases between the two ends. The CDR3 sequence is 14 residues long. Germline V CDR1 and CDR2: LNHDA, SQIVND (reference sequence). The CDR3 nucleotides are TGTGCCAGTAGTTCGGGGTCCGTACGAGAGACCCAGTACTTC. Translation: CASSSGSVRETQYF. Combining the CDR3 with reference TRBV19 and TRBJ2-5 gives the whole variable domain DGGITQSPKYLFRKEGQNVTLSCEQNLNHDAMYWYRQDPGQGLRLIYYSQIVNDFQKGDIAEGYSVSREKKESFPLTVTSAQKNPTAFYLCASSSGSVRETQYFGPGTRLLVL.

The chain couples TRBV7-9 to TRBJ1-6; D unresolved. V lost 7 bases to trimming and J lost 5 bases, with 15 bases between them. Germline V gives CDR1 SEHNR, CDR2 FQNEAQ (reference sequence). This CDR3 has 15 amino acids. The CDR3 sequence: CASTPTPSDNSPLHF. As DNA, the CDR3 is TGTGCCAGCACCCCGACCCCCTCTGATAATTCACCCCTCCACTTT. Full variable domain (rest looked up from reference TRBV7-9 and TRBJ1-6): DTGVSQNPRHKITKRGQNVTFRCDPISEHNRLYWYRQTLGQGPEFLTYFQNEAQLEKSRLLSDRFSAERPKGSFSTLEIQRTEQGDSAMYLCASTPTPSDNSPLHFGNGTRLTVT.

The V gene is TRBV4-1, the J gene TRBJ2-7, with 11 bases fitting TRBD1. V was clipped by 1 base and J by 3 bases; unmatched bases: 2. The germline CDR1 and CDR2 sequences are MGHRA and YSYEKL. The length of the CDR3 is 15 residues. The CDR3 DNA follows: TGCGCCAGCAGCCAAGCCGGGACAGGGGGCTACGAGCAGTACTTC. The encoded protein is CASSQAGTGGYEQYF.

This clone was found a few times. This chain links TRBV3-1 (or the pseudogene TRBV3-2) with TRBJ1-3; D gene ambiguous. This CDR3 has 15 amino acids. In germline, CDR1 is LGHDT, CDR2 YNNKEL (reference sequence). Trimming pared 2 bases from V and 5 bases from J, leaving 13 bases between. The DNA of the CDR3 is TGTGCCAGCAGCCAATTCGCGGACGGCAGAAACACCATATATTTT. It codes for CASSQFADGRNTIYF.

V usage is TRBV6-6 and J usage is TRBJ2-1; 7 bases align to TRBD2. This CDR3 has 15 amino acids. Germline CDR1 reads MNHNY; CDR2 reads SVGAGI (reference sequence). The trim removed 5 bases at V and 0 bases at J, leaving 4 bases unmatched. The CDR3 here is CASSIGRASYNEQFF. CDR3 sequence (DNA): TGTGCCAGCAGTATTGGGAGGGCCTCCTACAATGAGCAGTTCTTC.